This TCR beta chain stems from a study of T cell clonotyping in hematopoietic cell transplantation. The overall study: Cytoreduction preceded collection of pretransplant recipient samples.

This CDR3 is built from 18 residues. V dropped 5 bases and J dropped 0 bases, with 17 bases sitting between them. Germline loops: CDR1 MGHDK, CDR2 SYGVNS. Time point here: recipient sample about 28 days before transplant, after cytoreduction. The data were produced by immunoSEQ multiplex PCR, yet TCRdb's version contains in-frame clones alone and is incomplete. The sample lists over 10,000 clones; over 70% were seen once. The specimen comprised peripheral blood mononuclear cells, sampled before stem cell transplant. This sequence originates from a man between 60 and 75 years old with acute myeloid leukemia. Some clones in this sample may be carry-over from other donors' samples. The V gene is TRBV25-1, the J gene TRBJ2-6; maybe TRBD2 (6 bases). Here the CDR3 DNA reads TGTGCCAGCAGTAGGCCGGGAGAGGGGAGCTCTGGGGCCAACGTCCTGACTTTC. Its protein is CASSRPGEGSSGANVLTF.